This TCR beta chain was sequenced during a study of OX40 agonist ivuxolimab in advanced cancers. The count of this clone is one. The CDR3 length is 20 residues. Some clones are missing from TCRdb's copy, which holds only in-frame ones; the method was immunoSEQ multiplex PCR. This sample has tens of thousands of clones; 70% to 90% occur once, and the top ten carry 10% to 15%. Sequencing used CD4+ or CD8+ T cells sorted from blood, obtained in a trial of the OX40 agonist ivuxolimab. The chain is built from TRBV21-1 and TRBJ1-6; the table's D call, TRBD1, has no DNA check behind it. TRBV21-1 is a pseudogene. This receptor was obtained from an adult with an advanced solid tumor such as melanoma, head and neck, liver or kidney cancer. The CDR3 DNA sequence: TGTGCCAGCAGCAAAGACCATAGACAGGGTGGTTGTTCCTATAATTCACCCCTCCACTTT. This gives the protein CASSKDHRQGGCSYNSPLHF.